This T cell receptor beta chain was observed in a study of T cell responses to AZD1222 COVID-19 vaccine. Study outcomes and limitations: Vaccine-associated CD4 TCRs spanned spike, dominant at 160-218 and 743-854.

Looked up from germline, CDR1 is SGHDN and CDR2 is FVKESK. CDR3 length: 12 residues. The germline V and J ends were trimmed by 4 bases and 9 bases, with 10 bases remaining between them. The study pooled second doses at about 4 or about 12 weeks. About this clone itself: The target antigen is unknown.

Assay used: immunoSEQ multiplex PCR; TCRdb lists only in-frame clones, some missing. The sample has approximately 150,000 clones; 90% are singletons. The sequence was collected from an adult who received the AZD1222 COVID-19 vaccine. Specimen: peripheral blood, collected 28 days after the second AZD1222 dose. The V call is TRBV14, the J call TRBJ2-1; possible D gene TRBD2, 5 bases. CDR3 amino acids: CASSLRVGEQFF. The CDR3 DNA follows: TGTGCCAGCAGCCTGCGGGTCGGTGAGCAGTTCTTC.